The source of this T cell receptor beta chain is a study of T cell repertoires in cytomegalovirus infection. Each CDR3 protein is one row after TCRdb ran MiXCR on the reads. The sample contains 300,000 or so distinct CDR3 sequences, roughly 26% of which appear only once. With respect to this clonotype: Its antigen remains unidentified.

Whole-study findings and limits: What dominated the ex vivo response were HLA-C-restricted CMV-specific TCR beta clonotypes.

Material: PBMCs. The source is a human donor in good health (CMV status not recorded). Some clones in this sample may be carry-over from other donors' samples.

The CDR3 nucleotides are TGTGCCAGCAGCTTCAGGGACAGGGTACGATCACCCCTCCACTTT. Amino acid sequence: CASSFRDRVRSPLHF. The chain employs TRBV27 and TRBJ1-6; 9 nucleotides match TRBD1. After removal of 6 bases from V and 10 bases from J, the junction contained 10 bases not matched to a gene. Germline CDR1 reads MNHEY; CDR2 reads SMNVEV (reference sequence). This CDR3 is 15 amino acids long.